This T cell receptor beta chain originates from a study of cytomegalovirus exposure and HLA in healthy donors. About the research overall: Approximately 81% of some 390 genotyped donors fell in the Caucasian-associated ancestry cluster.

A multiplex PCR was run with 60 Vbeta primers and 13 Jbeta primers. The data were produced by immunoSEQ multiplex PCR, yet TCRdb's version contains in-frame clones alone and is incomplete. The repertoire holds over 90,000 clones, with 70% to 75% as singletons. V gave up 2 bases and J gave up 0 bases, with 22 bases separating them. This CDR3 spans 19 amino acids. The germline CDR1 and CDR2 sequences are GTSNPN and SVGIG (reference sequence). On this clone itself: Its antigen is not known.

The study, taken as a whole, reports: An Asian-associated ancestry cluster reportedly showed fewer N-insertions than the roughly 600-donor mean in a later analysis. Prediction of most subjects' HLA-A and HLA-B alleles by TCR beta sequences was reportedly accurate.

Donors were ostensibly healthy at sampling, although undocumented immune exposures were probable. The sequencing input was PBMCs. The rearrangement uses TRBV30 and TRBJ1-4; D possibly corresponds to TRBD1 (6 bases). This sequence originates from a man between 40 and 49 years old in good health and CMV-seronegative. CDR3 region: CAWSQTSGGAEATNEKLFF. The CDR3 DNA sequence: TGTGCCTGGAGTCAAACTTCCGGGGGGGCGGAAGCAACTAATGAAAAACTGTTTTTT. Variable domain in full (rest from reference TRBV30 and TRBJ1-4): SQTIHQWPATLVQPVGSPLSLECTVEGTSNPNLYWYRQAAGRGLQLLFYSVGIGQISSEVPQNLSASRPQDRQFILSSKKLLLSDSGFYLCAWSQTSGGAEATNEKLFFGSGTQLSVL.